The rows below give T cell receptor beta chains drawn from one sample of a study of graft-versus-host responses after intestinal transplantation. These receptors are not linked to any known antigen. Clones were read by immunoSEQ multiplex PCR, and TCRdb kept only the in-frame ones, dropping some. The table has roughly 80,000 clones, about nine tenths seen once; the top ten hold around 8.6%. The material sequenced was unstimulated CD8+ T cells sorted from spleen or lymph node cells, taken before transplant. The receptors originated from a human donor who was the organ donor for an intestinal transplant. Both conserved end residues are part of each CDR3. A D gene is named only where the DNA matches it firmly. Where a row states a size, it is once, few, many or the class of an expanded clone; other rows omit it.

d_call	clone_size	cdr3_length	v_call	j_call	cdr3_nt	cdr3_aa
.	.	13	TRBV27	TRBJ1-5	TGTGCCAGCAGCTTTACGGTAGCCCAGCCCCAGCATTTT	CASSFTVAQPQHF
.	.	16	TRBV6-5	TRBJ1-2	TGTGCCAGCAGTTACGGGCCTTGGGGCCTCGAATATGGCTACACCTTC	CASSYGPWGLEYGYTF
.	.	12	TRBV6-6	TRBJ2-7	TGTGCCAGCAGTTACGAGACCTACGAGCAGTACTTC	CASSYETYEQYF
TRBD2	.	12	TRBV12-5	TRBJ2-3	TGTGCTAGTGGTTTTAGCGGGGATACGCAGTATTTT	CASGFSGDTQYF
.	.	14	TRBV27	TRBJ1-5	TGTGCCAGCAGCCCCGCGGGGGGCATGCAGCCCCAGCATTTT	CASSPAGGMQPQHF
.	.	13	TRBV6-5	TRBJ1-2	TGTGCCAGCAGCCCGACGGGGAACTATGGCTACACCTTC	CASSPTGNYGYTF
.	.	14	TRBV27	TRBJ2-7	TGTGCCAGCAGTATTTCGCGAGGGGCGACGGAGCAGTACTTC	CASSISRGATEQYF
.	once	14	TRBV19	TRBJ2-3	TGTGCCAGTAGTATGTCAGGTGAAACAGATACGCAGTATTTT	CASSMSGETDTQYF
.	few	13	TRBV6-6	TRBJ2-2	TGTGCCAGCAGTCAGGGTAACACCGGGGAGCTGTTTTTT	CASSQGNTGELFF
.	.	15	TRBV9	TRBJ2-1	TGTGCCAGCAGCGTACTGGATAGCGGCTACAATGAGCAGTTCTTC	CASSVLDSGYNEQFF
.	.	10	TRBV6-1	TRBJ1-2	TGTGCCAGCAGTTATGAGGGCTACACCTTC	CASSYEGYTF
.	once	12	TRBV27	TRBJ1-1	TGTGCCAGCATAGGGGAAAACACTGAAGCTTTCTTT	CASIGENTEAFF
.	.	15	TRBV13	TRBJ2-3	TGTGCCAGCAGCTTATGGACGGAGGGCACAGATACGCAGTATTTT	CASSLWTEGTDTQYF
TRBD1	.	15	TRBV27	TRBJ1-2	TGTGCCAGCAGTTTATCTCCGGGACAGGAAAAAGGCTACACCTTC	CASSLSPGQEKGYTF
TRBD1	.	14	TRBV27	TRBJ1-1	TGTGCCAGCAGTTTCCAGGGGGCTTACACTGAAGCTTTCTTT	CASSFQGAYTEAFF
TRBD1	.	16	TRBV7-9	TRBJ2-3	TGTGCCAGCAGACCTATTACAGGGGCCGACACAGATACGCAGTATTTT	CASRPITGADTDTQYF
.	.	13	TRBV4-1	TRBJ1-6	TGCGCCAGCAGCCAAGGGAATAATTCACCCCTCCACTTT	CASSQGNNSPLHF
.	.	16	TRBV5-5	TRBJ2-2	TGTGCCAGCAGCCCTCGAAGGGGCTGGAGCTCCGGGGAGCTGTTTTTT	CASSPRRGWSSGELFF
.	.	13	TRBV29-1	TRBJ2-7	TGCAGCGCCCAGGGGGGTGTACACTACGAGCAGTACTTC	CSAQGGVHYEQYF
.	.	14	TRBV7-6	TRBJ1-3	TGTGCCAGCAGCGCTAGTATGACGAGGGACACCATATATTTT	CASSASMTRDTIYF
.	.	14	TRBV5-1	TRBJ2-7	TGCGCCAGCAGCTTGCAGGGGTTAGCCTACGAGCAGTACTTC	CASSLQGLAYEQYF
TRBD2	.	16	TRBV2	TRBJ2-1	TGTGCCAGCAGGGGGACTAGCGCCAGCTCCTACAATGAGCAGTTCTTC	CASRGTSASSYNEQFF
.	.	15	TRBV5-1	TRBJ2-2	TGCGCCAGCAGCTTCCGACGGTCCTCCGCCGGGGAGCTGTTTTTT	CASSFRRSSAGELFF
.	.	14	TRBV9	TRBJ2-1	TGTGCCAGCAGTAATATTGGGGGTTGGGATGAGCAGTTCTTC	CASSNIGGWDEQFF
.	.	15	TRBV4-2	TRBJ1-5	TGTGCCAGCAGCGGGGACACCTTTAGCAATCAGCCCCAGCATTTT	CASSGDTFSNQPQHF
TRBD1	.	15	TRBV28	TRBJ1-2	TGTGCCAGCAGTACCCGGACAGGGGAACCCTATGGCTACACCTTC	CASSTRTGEPYGYTF
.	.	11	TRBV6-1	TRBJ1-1	TGTGCCAGCAGGGGAACTTCTGAAGCTTTCTTT	CASRGTSEAFF
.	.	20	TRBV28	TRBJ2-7	TGTGCCAGCAGTTTATTATATATGAGCAAGGTCGGGGTTGGTCACTACGAGCAGTACTTC	CASSLLYMSKVGVGHYEQYF
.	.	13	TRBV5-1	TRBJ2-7	TGCGCCAGCAGCTTGCCGGGGCTCTACGAGCAGTACTTC	CASSLPGLYEQYF
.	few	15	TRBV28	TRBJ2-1	TGTGCCAGCAGTGAGGGAACCTCTCTTTACAATGAGCAGTTCTTC	CASSEGTSLYNEQFF
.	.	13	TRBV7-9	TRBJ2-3	TGTGCCAGCAGCCAGTCAAACACAGATACGCAGTATTTT	CASSQSNTDTQYF
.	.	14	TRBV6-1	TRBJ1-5	TGTGCCAGCAGGGAACAATATAGCAATCAGCCCCAGCATTTT	CASREQYSNQPQHF
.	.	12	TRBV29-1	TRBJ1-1	TGCAGCGTTGTCACGGGTAACACTGAAGCTTTCTTT	CSVVTGNTEAFF
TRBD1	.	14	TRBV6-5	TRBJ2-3	TGTGCCAGCAGCTTTGGGACAGGGAAAGATACGCAGTATTTT	CASSFGTGKDTQYF
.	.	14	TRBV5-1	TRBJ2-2	TGCGCCAGCAGCTTGGACAGGGATGGAGGGGAGCTGTTTTTT	CASSLDRDGGELFF
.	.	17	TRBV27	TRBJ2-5	TGTGCCAGCAGTTTATTCGGCCCCGGGACAACGGGAGAGACCCAGTACTTC	CASSLFGPGTTGETQYF
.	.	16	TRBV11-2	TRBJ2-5	TGTGCCAGCAGCTCCACTGGGTGGGGGGCCCAAGAGACCCAGTACTTC	CASSSTGWGAQETQYF
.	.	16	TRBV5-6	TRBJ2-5	TGTGCCAGCAGCCCCATAACAGATCCTTTACAAGAGACCCAGTACTTC	CASSPITDPLQETQYF
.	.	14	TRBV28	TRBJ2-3	TGTGCCAGCAGTGGGGGACTGTCCCCCGATACGCAGTATTTT	CASSGGLSPDTQYF
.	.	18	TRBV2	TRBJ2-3	TGTGCCAGCAGTGGGGGGTTGCGGGAAGGGGTGTGGTCGGATACGCAGTATTTT	CASSGGLREGVWSDTQYF
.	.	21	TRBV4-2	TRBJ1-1	TGTGCCAGCAGCCAAGAGGCTTGGTCGCGAGGCCCAGAACACCTGAACACTGAAGCTTTCTTT	CASSQEAWSRGPEHLNTEAFF
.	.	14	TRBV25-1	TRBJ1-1	TGTGCCAGCAGTGAATTTGCAGGGAACACTGAAGCTTTCTTT	CASSEFAGNTEAFF
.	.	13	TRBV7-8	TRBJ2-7	TGTGCCAGCAGCTTGAGGGGGACCTACGAGCAGTACTTC	CASSLRGTYEQYF
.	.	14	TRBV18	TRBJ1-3	TGTGCCAGCTCACCACGGGGGTTTGGAAACACCATATATTTT	CASSPRGFGNTIYF
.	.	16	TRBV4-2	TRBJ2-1	TGTGCCAGCAGCCAAGACGGGGGAAGGGGGGGGGATGAGCAGTTCTTC	CASSQDGGRGGDEQFF
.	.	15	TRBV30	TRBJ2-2	TGTGCCTGGAGTGTAATAGACATAAACACCGGGGAGCTGTTTTTT	CAWSVIDINTGELFF
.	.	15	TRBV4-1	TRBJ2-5	TGCGCCAGCAGCCAAGTTCCAGGGCGGTGGGAGACCCAGTACTTC	CASSQVPGRWETQYF
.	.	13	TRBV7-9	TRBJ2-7	TGTGCCAGCAGCCCCCCGAGAGTTGGCGAGCAGTACTTC	CASSPPRVGEQYF
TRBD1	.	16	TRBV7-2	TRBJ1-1	TGTGCCAGCAGCCGGGACAGGGGGGAACCGAACACTGAAGCTTTCTTT	CASSRDRGEPNTEAFF